The rows below give T cell receptor beta chains drawn from one sample of a study of molecular identifiers for immune sequencing clone quantification. Each CDR3 protein gets one entry after TCRdb re-called the PCR reads with MiXCR. Counted here are some 590,000 distinct CDR3 sequences, less than 30% occurring once; the ten biggest clones make up about 0.73%. Sequencing used naive CD8+ T cells from blood, with Jurkat cell RNA spiked in. These TCRs come from a human donor in good health. Some libraries in this study had Jurkat cell RNA spiked in. Both conserved end residues are part of each CDR3. Each record gives: CDR3 length, D gene, J gene, V gene, clone size, CDR3 DNA, CDR3 protein. The D gene is left open where the match is weak. The size field reads once, few, many, or a class for an expanded clone.

16	TRBD1	TRBJ2-2	TRBV7-9	few	TGTGCCAGCAGCTTAACTGGACAGGGCGGGCCCGGGGAGCTGTTTTTT	CASSLTGQGGPGELFF
16	TRBD2	TRBJ2-7	TRBV5-1	many	TGCGCCAGCAGCTTGTCTTACGGCGGGGGCTCCTACGAGCAGTACTTC	CASSLSYGGGSYEQYF
15	-	TRBJ2-3	TRBV28	many	TGTGCCAGCACGCTCAGGGTCGCCCTAACAGATACGCAGTATTTT	CASTLRVALTDTQYF
18	TRBD2	TRBJ2-5	TRBV13	few	TGTGCCAGCAGCTTAGAGGGGGGGCGCGGGAGGAAACAAGAGACCCAGTACTTC	CASSLEGGRGRKQETQYF
16	TRBD2	TRBJ2-3	TRBV30	few	TGTGCCTGGGGACTAGCGGGGGGGCTTGACACAGATACGCAGTATTTT	CAWGLAGGLDTDTQYF
12	-	TRBJ1-5	TRBV30	few	TGTGCCTGGAGTGTACACAATCAGCCCCAGCATTTT	CAWSVHNQPQHF
11	-	TRBJ2-7	TRBV7-9	many	TGTGCCAGCAGCCTAACGCGGGAGCAGTACTTC	CASSLTREQYF
15	-	TRBJ2-3	TRBV4-3	many	TGCGCCAGCAGCCAAGATCTTTGGGCCGCAGATACGCAGTATTTT	CASSQDLWAADTQYF
13	-	TRBJ2-7	TRBV19	many	TGTGCCAGTAGGGCAGGCCTATCCTACGAGCAGTACTTC	CASRAGLSYEQYF
16	TRBD2	TRBJ2-2	TRBV20-1	many	TGCAGTGCTAGAGATACTAGCGGGAGGAACACCGGGGAGCTGTTTTTT	CSARDTSGRNTGELFF